These 16 T cell receptor beta chains were all obtained from the same sample, sequenced in a study of technical replicates of blood from four donors. Clones were sequenced by immunoSEQ multiplex PCR, and TCRdb holds only the in-frame ones, with some missing. This sample has 65,000 to 90,000 clones, with around 93% found just once. The sample was T cells isolated from PBMCs. The receptors shown here come from a human donor in good health.

The V call is TRBV5-4, the J call TRBJ2-7, with 8 bases lining up with TRBD2. The CDR3 runs to 15 residues. Germline V lookup: CDR1 SGHNT, CDR2 YYREEE (reference sequence). V was clipped by 6 bases and J by 2 bases; unmatched bases: 10. The CDR3 bases are TGTGCCAGCACCTTAGGGAGCGGGGGAACCTACGAGCAGTACTTC. This translates into CASTLGSGGTYEQYF.

This sequence joins TRBV5-1 and TRBJ2-7, with a tentative D call TRBD1 (5 bases). CDR1 SGHRS and CDR2 YFSETQ come from the germline V gene. This CDR3 is 14 amino acids long. With 0 bases removed from V and 3 bases from J, the gap between germline ends came to 10 bases. As DNA, the CDR3 is TGCGCCAGCAGCTTGGCTCCAGGGAACTACGAGCAGTACTTC. It yields the protein CASSLAPGNYEQYF.

This rearrangement joins TRBV28 to TRBJ2-1; weak D call: TRBD1 (5 bases). This CDR3 region has 15 residues. Looked up from germline, CDR1 is MDHEN and CDR2 is SYDVKM. V shed 8 bases and J shed 8 bases, with 22 bases lying between them. The CDR3 nucleotides are TGTGCCAGCCGCTCTTATGGACATTCTACCCATGAGCAGTTCTTC. Protein: CASRSYGHSTHEQFF.

The chain couples TRBV28 to TRBJ2-1; TRBD2 aligns across 9 bases. The CDR3 loop spans 16 amino acids. Germline V gene lookup returns CDR1 MDHEN and CDR2 SYDVKM. J was trimmed by 15 bases and V by 7 bases; bases with no gene match: 22. The CDR3 reads CASNGGALAGTQPGFF. The CDR3 DNA is TGTGCCAGCAATGGCGGTGCGCTAGCGGGAACTCAACCGGGGTTCTTC.

The chain is built from TRBV27 and TRBJ2-7, with TRBD2 identical over 9 bases. CDR1 and CDR2 from the germline V gene are MNHEY and SMNVEV (reference sequence). The CDR3 runs to 16 residues. Trimming removed 6 bases from V and 0 bases from J; junction bases left unmatched: 9. The CDR3 loop is CASRTNAGGSSYEQYF. The CDR3 bases are TGTGCCAGCAGAACCAACGCGGGGGGGAGCTCCTACGAGCAGTACTTC.

Written as DNA, the CDR3 is TGTGCCAGCAGCTTAGGTGAACTAGCGGCTACCGGGGAGCTGTTTTTT. Its protein is CASSLGELAATGELFF. The rearrangement joins TRBV7-8 to TRBJ2-2; 8 positions agree with TRBD2. The germline V gene encodes CDR1 SGHVS and CDR2 FQNEAQ. The V and J ends lost 1 base and 5 bases, in that order; junction bases with no gene match: 6. The CDR3 extends over 16 amino acids.

V is TRBV19 and J is TRBJ1-5; no firm D call. From germline, CDR1 is LNHDA and CDR2 SQIVND (reference sequence). The CDR3 has 14 residues. V shed 3 bases and J shed 0 bases, with 6 bases lying between them. This chain's CDR3 is CASSIPLSNQPQHF. The CDR3 DNA follows: TGTGCCAGTAGTATTCCTCTTAGCAATCAGCCCCAGCATTTT.

The chain uses TRBV5-1 and TRBJ2-5, with TRBD1 matching over 10 bases. Germline V CDR1 and CDR2: SGHRS, YFSETQ. Germline trimming cut 3 bases from V and 4 bases from J; bases unmatched to any gene: 9. This CDR3 spans 16 amino acids. The CDR3 DNA is TGCGCCAGCAGCTCCACGGGACAGGGGAGAGGAGAGACCCAGTACTTC. Its protein is CASSSTGQGRGETQYF. The variable domain in full, completed from reference TRBV5-1 and TRBJ2-5, reads KAGVTQTPRYLIKTRGQQVTLSCSPISGHRSVSWYQQTPGQGLQFLFEYFSETQRNKGNFPGRFSGRQFSNSRSEMNVSTLELGDSALYLCASSSTGQGRGETQYFGPGTRLLVL.

V and J are TRBV30 and TRBJ1-6; the match to TRBD1 covers 7 bases. Germline values: CDR1 GTSNPN, CDR2 SVGIG (reference sequence). J gave up 9 bases and V 7 bases, and 18 bases lay outside the gene matches. This CDR3 region has 16 residues. The CDR3, as DNA: TGTGCCTTTTACGGAACAGGGGTAGGGGAAGGTTCACCCCTCCACTTT. This encodes CAFYGTGVGEGSPLHF.

This clone has a single count. The V and J genes are TRBV5-6 and TRBJ2-7; no clear D. Germline V lookup: CDR1 SGHDT, CDR2 YYEEEE. Trimming shortened V by 5 bases and J by 1 base, and 7 bases separated the two germline ends. The CDR3 loop spans 12 amino acids. In nucleotides, the CDR3 is TGTGCCAGCAGTTTCCTTTCCTACGAGCAGTACTTC. Protein product: CASSFLSYEQYF.

The gene calls are TRBV10-3 and TRBJ2-2; TRBD2 matches at 11 bases. The V and J ends lost 0 bases and 5 bases, in that order; junction bases with no gene match: 5. The CDR3 is 17 amino acids. Germline CDR1 is ENHRY and CDR2 is SYGVKD. CDR3 sequence reads: CAISESGSGRGTGELFF. The CDR3 DNA reads TGTGCCATCAGTGAGTCCGGTAGCGGGAGGGGGACCGGGGAGCTGTTTTTT.

The chain combines TRBV11-1 with TRBJ2-3, with TRBD2 identical over 12 bases. The trim removed 5 bases at V and 1 base at J, leaving 4 bases unmatched. The CDR3 is 16 residues long. CDR1 and CDR2 from the germline V gene are SGHAT and FQDESV (reference sequence). This CDR3 reads CASSPGLAGRTDTQYF. The CDR3, as DNA: TGTGCCAGCAGCCCTGGACTAGCGGGGCGCACAGATACGCAGTATTTT.

This clone appeared a single time. This rearrangement joins TRBV11-2 to TRBJ2-7; possible D gene TRBD1, 6 bases. The ends were cut back, 4 bases at V and 3 bases at J, with 10 bases in the middle. CDR1 and CDR2 (germline): SGHAT, FQNNGV. This CDR3 region has 13 residues. The CDR3 bases are TGTGCCAGCAGCTCAACACAGGGCTACGAGCAGTACTTC. Translated: CASSSTQGYEQYF.

On this clone itself: One end of the junction varies from germline; a read error may be responsible. The chain links TRBV5-4 to TRBJ2-3, with D possibly TRBD2 on 6 matching bases. The CDR3 loop spans 15 amino acids. The germline V gene encodes CDR1 SGHNT and CDR2 YYREEE (reference sequence). The CDR3 spells CATSRASENTDTQYF. Written as DNA, the CDR3 is TGTGCCACCAGCCGGGCTAGCGAAAACACAGATACGCAGTATTTT. The whole variable domain, remainder taken from reference TRBV5-4 and TRBJ2-3, is ETGVTQSPTHLIKTRGQQVTLRCSSQSGHNTVSWYQQALGQGPQFIFQYYREEENGRGNFPPRFSGLQFPNYSSELNVNALELDDSALYLCATSRASENTDTQYFGPGTRLTVL.

This chain links TRBV11-2 with TRBJ2-7; maybe TRBD2 (5 bases). V gave up 3 bases and J gave up 4 bases, with 10 bases separating them. Germline V CDR1 and CDR2: SGHAT, FQNNGV. The CDR3 consists of 13 residues. CDR3 nucleotides: TGTGCCAGCAGCTTGAGGGAAAGGTACGAGCAGTACTTC. The encoded protein is CASSLRERYEQYF.

The chain combines TRBV25-1 with TRBJ2-5; the D gene is possibly TRBD2 (5 bases). The V gene lost 6 bases and the J gene lost 4 bases, with 9 bases spanning the gap. From germline, CDR1 is MGHDK and CDR2 SYGVNS. The CDR3 has 12 residues. The CDR3 sequence is CASRGSPETQYF. In nucleotides, the CDR3 is TGTGCCAGCAGGGGGAGCCCAGAGACCCAGTACTTC. Using reference TRBV25-1 and TRBJ2-5 for the parts outside the CDR3, the full variable domain is EADIYQTPRYLVIGTGKKITLECSQTMGHDKMYWYQQDPGMELHLIHYSYGVNSTEKGDLSSESTVSRIRTEHFPLTLESARPSHTSQYLCASRGSPETQYFGPGTRLLVL.